One sample yielded the 19 T cell receptor beta chains listed below, sequenced in a study of tumor and adjacent non-tumor tissue in lung cancer. The library came from three nested PCR rounds adapted from ARM-PCR protocols. MiXCR, run by TCRdb on the multiplex PCR reads, gives a single entry per CDR3 protein. The table lists about 90,000 distinct CDR3 sequences, around 82% of them singletons. This sample's RNA came from whole unsorted tissue. This non-tumor lung sample came from over 3 cm beyond the tumor edge. Sequenced material: distant non-tumor lung tissue. Receptors were obtained from a woman between 45 and 65 years old with non-small cell lung cancer.

This clonotype has at least ten counts. The V call is TRBV12-5, the J call TRBJ2-1; a weak D match, TRBD2 (5 bases). V lost 6 bases and J 0 bases, leaving 12 bases between the germline ends. From germline, CDR1 is LGHNT and CDR2 FRNRAP. This CDR3 region has 15 residues. CDR3: CASGTGRGSYNEQFF. The CDR3 DNA sequence: TGTGCTAGTGGCACTGGACGGGGCTCCTACAATGAGCAGTTCTTC.

Concerning this clonotype itself: Because the CDR3 is missing its conserved closing phenylalanine or tryptophan, this is likely a read error. The chain links TRBV6-1 to TRBJ2-1; TRBD2 is a possible D gene (6 bases). This CDR3 has 13 amino acids. CDR1 MNHNS and CDR2 SASEGT come from the germline V gene. The CDR3 sequence is CPSTRLVWNEQFS. CDR3 DNA: TGTCCCAGCACACGACTAGTATGGAATGAGCAGTTCTCC.

The V gene is TRBV20-1, the J gene TRBJ2-5; 7 bases match TRBD2. This CDR3 has 12 amino acids. Germline-derived CDR1 and CDR2 are DFQATT and SNEGSKA (reference sequence). V was clipped by 2 bases and J by 9 bases; unmatched bases: 6. The CDR3 bases are TGCAGTGCTAGACTTGGGGGGGGGGCCCAGTACTTC. Its translation: CSARLGGGAQYF.

The rearrangement joins TRBV19 to TRBJ2-1, with D unclear. Per the germline V gene, CDR1 is LNHDA and CDR2 is SQIVND (reference sequence). This CDR3 comprises 13 residues. V was shortened by 2 bases and J by 6 bases, with 8 bases between the two germline ends. CDR3 nucleotide sequence: TGTGCCAGTAGTATAATGGCACTCAATGAGCAGTTCTTC. Encoded protein: CASSIMALNEQFF.

A word on this clonotype: Likely a read error: the CDR3 ends without its conserved phenylalanine or tryptophan. The chain is built from TRBV20-1 and TRBJ2-2, with a possible D match to TRBD1 (5 bases). This CDR3 is built from 12 residues. Germline V CDR1 and CDR2: DFQATT, SNEGSKA (reference sequence). The CDR3 region is CTARTQTGELFY. CDR3 nucleotide sequence: TGCACTGCTAGGACACAAACCGGGGAGCTGTTTTAT.

At least ten counts were recorded for this clonotype. The rearrangement links TRBV7-8 to TRBJ2-7, with D uncertain. The CDR3 is 13 amino acids. Germline V gene sequence: CDR1 SGHVS, CDR2 FQNEAQ. The germline V and J ends were trimmed by 6 bases and 3 bases, with 12 bases remaining between them. In DNA, the CDR3 is TGTGCCAGCAGGCCCCCCGTGGACTACGAGCAGTACTTC. Protein sequence: CASRPPVDYEQYF.

On this clonotype itself: Germline and junction disagree at one end, which may indicate a read error. The V and J genes are TRBV20-1 and TRBJ1-3; TRBD1 agrees at 7 bases. CDR3 length: 14 amino acids. Germline V gives CDR1 DFQATT, CDR2 SNEGSKA (reference sequence). This CDR3 is CNASKGQVGNTIYF. As DNA, the CDR3 is TGCAATGCTAGCAAAGGACAGGTCGGAAACACCATATATTTT.

The rearrangement joins TRBV6-1 to TRBJ2-7; D is undetermined. Germline lookup yields CDR1 MNHNS and CDR2 SASEGT. With 1 base removed from V and 3 bases from J, the gap between germline ends came to 10 bases. The CDR3 sequence is 14 residues long. The CDR3 nucleotides read TGTGCCAGCAGTGAAGGTTTGAAGGGCTACGAGCAGTACTTC. Amino acid sequence: CASSEGLKGYEQYF.

As to this clonotype: One end of the junction varies from germline; a read error may be responsible. The chain employs TRBV7-3 and TRBJ2-2; D gene ambiguous. CDR1 SGHTA and CDR2 FQGTGA come from the germline V gene. CDR3 size: 13 residues. In DNA form, the CDR3 reads TGTACCAGCAGCCCTATGAGTCCCGGGGAGCTGTTTTTT. Protein product: CTSSPMSPGELFF.

The chain employs TRBV28 and TRBJ2-7, with 8 bases aligning to TRBD1. The V gene end was trimmed by 11 bases and the J gene end by 5 bases; junction bases not matched to a gene: 11. This CDR3 region has 13 residues. Germline CDR1 MDHEN, CDR2 SYDVKM. CDR3 nucleotide sequence: TGTGCCGCCCAGGGGGCGCTAACGAACGAGCAGTACTTC. Translating it yields CAAQGALTNEQYF. The complete variable domain, with remaining parts taken from reference TRBV28 and TRBJ2-7, reads DVKVTQSSRYLVKRTGEKVFLECVQDMDHENMFWYRQDPGLGLRLIYFSYDVKMKEKGDIPEGYSVSREKKERFSLILESASTNQTSMYLCAAQGALTNEQYFGPGTRLTVT.

Comment on this clonotype: The CDR3 ends on some other residue instead of the conserved phenylalanine or tryptophan, so this is likely a read error. It is unclear where the CDR3 begins or ends on the DNA, so no DNA is shown, and the CDR3 is as TCRdb lists it. The chain joins TRBV11-2 to TRBJ2-7; the table's D call, TRBD1, has no DNA check behind it. The CDR3 numbers 14 amino acids, ends counted. CDR1 is SGHAT and CDR2 is FQNNGV in the germline V gene. The CDR3 here is CASSLTDTAYGQHY.

This chain joins TRBV27 and TRBJ2-1; tentatively, D is TRBD2 (6 bases). This CDR3 has 15 amino acids. Germline lookup yields CDR1 MNHEY and CDR2 SMNVEV (reference sequence). The ends were cut back, 3 bases at V and 5 bases at J, with 14 bases in the middle. CDR3 region: CASSFAGLDHNEQFF. The CDR3 coding sequence is TGTGCCAGCAGTTTTGCGGGACTCGATCACAATGAGCAGTTCTTC.

This clonotype showed up many times. The V and J genes are TRBV11-2 and TRBJ2-7; 10 positions match TRBD2. This CDR3 region has 15 residues. Looked up from germline, CDR1 is SGHAT and CDR2 is FQNNGV. V shed 4 bases, J shed 2 bases, and the junction held 5 bases outside the gene matches. CDR3 nucleotide sequence: TGTGCCAGCAGCTCTAGCGGGGGAATTACCTACGAGCAGTACTTC. It translates to CASSSSGGITYEQYF.

Note on this clonotype: A read error may explain this, as a much larger clone is one base away. This sequence joins TRBV14 and TRBJ2-7; the D is unclear. Germline CDR1 SGHDN, CDR2 FVKESK. CDR3 length equals 14 residues. The CDR3 is CASSQRLGYYGQYF. The CDR3 DNA follows: TGTGCCAGCAGCCAGAGGTTAGGGTATTACGGGCAGTACTTC. Combining the CDR3 with reference TRBV14 and TRBJ2-7 gives the whole variable domain EAGVTQFPSHSVIEKGQTVTLRCDPISGHDNLYWYRRVMGKEIKFLLHFVKESKQDESGMPNNRFLAERTGGTYSTLKVQPAELEDSGVYFCASSQRLGYYGQYFGPGTRLTVT.

This clonotype was counted a single time. A junction end diverges from the germline sequence, so it may reflect a read error. This sequence joins TRBV29-1 and TRBJ2-7, with TRBD2 matching 10 bases. The CDR3 sequence is 13 residues long. Germline assignment: CDR1 SQVTM and CDR2 ANQGSEA. For the CDR3, the DNA is TGCAGCGTTTGTAGCGGGAGGTCCTGCGAGCAGTACTTC. This sequence encodes CSVCSGRSCEQYF.

Worth noting for this clonotype: Relative to the germline gene, one junction end is altered; a read error may explain this. The chain links TRBV11-2 to TRBJ2-3; D perhaps matches TRBD2 (6 bases). The germline CDR1 and CDR2 sequences are SGHAT and FQNNGV. This CDR3 is 16 amino acids long. The CDR3 loop reads CTSNLGVLTSTDTQYF. CDR3 DNA: TGTACCAGCAACTTAGGGGTCCTAACTAGCACAGATACACAGTATTTT.

Remarks on this clonotype: The conserved phenylalanine or tryptophan is not found at the CDR3 terminus, so this likely reflects a read error. V usage is TRBV7-3 and J usage is TRBJ2-3; perhaps TRBD2 as D (5 bases). The CDR3 length is 13 residues. The V end was cut by 1 base, the J end by 3 bases, with 5 bases between. CDR1 SGHTA and CDR2 FQGTGA come from the germline V gene. CDR3 nucleotide sequence: TGTGCCAGCAGCTTAAGCGGGACAGATACGCAGTATTTG. Protein product: CASSLSGTDTQYL.

As to this clonotype: Likely a read error: the CDR3 ends without its conserved phenylalanine or tryptophan. The chain is built from TRBV12-3 or TRBV12-4 and TRBJ2-4; 8 nucleotides align to TRBD2. This CDR3 is 17 amino acids long. The CDR3 is CTSGPYGGVVAKNIQYL. DNA of the CDR3: TGTACCAGCGGCCCATACGGGGGGGTGGTTGCCAAAAACATTCAGTACCTC.

The chain joins TRBV21-1 to TRBJ2-7; TRBD2 was called by the table and not checked on the DNA. TRBV21-1 is a documented pseudogene. This CDR3 has 16 amino acids. The CDR3 loop reads CASSKESSGGSHEQYF. In DNA form, the CDR3 reads TGTGCCAGCAGCAAAGAGTCATCGGGAGGTTCCCACGAGCAGTACTTC.